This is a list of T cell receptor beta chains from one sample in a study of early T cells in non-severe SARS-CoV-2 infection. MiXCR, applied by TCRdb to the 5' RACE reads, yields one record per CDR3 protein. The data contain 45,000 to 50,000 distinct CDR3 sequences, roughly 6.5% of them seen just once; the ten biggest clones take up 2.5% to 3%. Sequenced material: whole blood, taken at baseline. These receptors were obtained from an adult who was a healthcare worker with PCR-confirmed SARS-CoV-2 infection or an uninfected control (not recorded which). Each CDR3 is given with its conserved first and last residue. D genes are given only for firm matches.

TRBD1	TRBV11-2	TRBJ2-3	CASSFGHRGVDTQYF
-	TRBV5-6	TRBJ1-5	CASSLGVSNQPQHF
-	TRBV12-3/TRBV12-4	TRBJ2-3	CASTITDTQYF
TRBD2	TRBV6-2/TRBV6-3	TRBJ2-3	CASNRRGSTDTQYF
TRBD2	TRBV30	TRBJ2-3	CAWSVGTSGGIDTQYF
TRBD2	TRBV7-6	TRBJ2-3	CASSLFGSGGSREDTQYF
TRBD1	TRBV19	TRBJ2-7	CASSRDRPSYEQYF
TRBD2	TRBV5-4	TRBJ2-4	CASSFEGGGAAKNIQYF
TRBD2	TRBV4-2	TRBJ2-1	CASSTRGGAYNEQFF
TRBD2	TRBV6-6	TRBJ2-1	CASNPGLAGSEQFF
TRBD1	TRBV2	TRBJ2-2	CASKGQGVPTGELFF
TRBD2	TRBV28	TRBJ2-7	CASSQRTSGEVEQYF
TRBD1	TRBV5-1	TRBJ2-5	CASSLDGTGSRTQYF
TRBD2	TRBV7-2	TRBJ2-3	CASSLARGTSGGASGTQYF
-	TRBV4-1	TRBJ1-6	CASSQEGGSPLHF
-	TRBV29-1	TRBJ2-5	CSARGNGQETQYF
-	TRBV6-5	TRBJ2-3	CASSYALGAGSTDTQYF